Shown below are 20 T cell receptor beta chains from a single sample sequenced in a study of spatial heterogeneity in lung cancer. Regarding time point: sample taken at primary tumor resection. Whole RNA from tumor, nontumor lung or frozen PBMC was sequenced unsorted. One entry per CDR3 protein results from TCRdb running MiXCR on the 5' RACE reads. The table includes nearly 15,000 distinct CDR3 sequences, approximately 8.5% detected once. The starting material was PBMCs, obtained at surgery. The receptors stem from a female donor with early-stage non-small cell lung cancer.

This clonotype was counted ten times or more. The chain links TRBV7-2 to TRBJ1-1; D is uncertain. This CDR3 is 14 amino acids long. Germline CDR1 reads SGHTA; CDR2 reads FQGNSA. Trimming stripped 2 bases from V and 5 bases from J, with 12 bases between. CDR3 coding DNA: TGTGCCAGCAGCTTAACTTTCGCCGGGACTGAAGCTTTCTTT. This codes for CASSLTFAGTEAFF. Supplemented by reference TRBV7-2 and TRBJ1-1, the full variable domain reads GAGVSQSPSNKVTEKGKDVELRCDPISGHTALYWYRQSLGQGLEFLIYFQGNSAPDKSGLPSDRFSAERTGGSVSTLTIQRTQQEDSAVYLCASSLTFAGTEAFFGQGTRLTVV.

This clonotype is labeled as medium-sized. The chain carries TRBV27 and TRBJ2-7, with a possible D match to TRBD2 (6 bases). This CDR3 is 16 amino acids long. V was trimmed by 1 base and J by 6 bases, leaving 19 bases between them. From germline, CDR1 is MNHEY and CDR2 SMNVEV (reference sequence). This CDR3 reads CASSLFGGGIPSEQYF. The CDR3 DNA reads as TGTGCCAGCAGTTTATTCGGTGGCGGGATACCTTCCGAGCAGTACTTC.

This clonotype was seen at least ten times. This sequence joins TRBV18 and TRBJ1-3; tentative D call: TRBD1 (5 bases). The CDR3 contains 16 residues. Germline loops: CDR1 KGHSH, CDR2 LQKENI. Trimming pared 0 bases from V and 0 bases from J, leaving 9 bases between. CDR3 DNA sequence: TGTGCCAGCTCACCACCTAAGGGGAGCTCTGGAAACACCATATATTTT. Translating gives CASSPPKGSSGNTIYF.

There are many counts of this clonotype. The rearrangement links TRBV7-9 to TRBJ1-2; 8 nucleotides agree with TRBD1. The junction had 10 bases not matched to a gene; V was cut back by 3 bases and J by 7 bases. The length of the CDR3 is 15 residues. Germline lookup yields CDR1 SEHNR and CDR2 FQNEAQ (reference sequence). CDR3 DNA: TGTGCCAGCAGCTTCACAGGACAGGGATTTGCTGGCTACACCTTC. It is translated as CASSFTGQGFAGYTF. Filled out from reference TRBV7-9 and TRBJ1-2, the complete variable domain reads DTGVSQNPRHKITKRGQNVTFRCDPISEHNRLYWYRQTLGQGPEFLTYFQNEAQLEKSRLLSDRFSAERPKGSFSTLEIQRTEQGDSAMYLCASSFTGQGFAGYTFGSGTRLTVV.

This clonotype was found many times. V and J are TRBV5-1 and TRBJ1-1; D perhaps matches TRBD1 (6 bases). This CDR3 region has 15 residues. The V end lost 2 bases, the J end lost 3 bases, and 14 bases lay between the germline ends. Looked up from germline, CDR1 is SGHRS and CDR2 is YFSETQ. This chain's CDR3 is CASSFGQGRDTEAFF. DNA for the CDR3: TGCGCCAGCAGCTTTGGGCAGGGGCGAGACACTGAAGCTTTCTTT.

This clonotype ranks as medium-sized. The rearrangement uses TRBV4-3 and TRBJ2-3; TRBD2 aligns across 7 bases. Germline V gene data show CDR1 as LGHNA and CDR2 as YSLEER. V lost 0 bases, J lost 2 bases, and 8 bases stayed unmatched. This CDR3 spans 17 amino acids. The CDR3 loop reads CASSQDGLAEFTDTQYF. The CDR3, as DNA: TGCGCCAGCAGCCAAGACGGTCTAGCGGAGTTCACAGATACGCAGTATTTT.

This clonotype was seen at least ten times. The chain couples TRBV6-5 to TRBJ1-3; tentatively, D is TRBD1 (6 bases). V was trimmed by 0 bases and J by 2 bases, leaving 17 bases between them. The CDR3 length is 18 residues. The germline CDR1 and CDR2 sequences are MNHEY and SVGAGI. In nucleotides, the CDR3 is TGTGCCAGCAGTTACTCGTTTCTGAGTGGGGGCCCTGGAAACACCATATATTTT. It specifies CASSYSFLSGGPGNTIYF.

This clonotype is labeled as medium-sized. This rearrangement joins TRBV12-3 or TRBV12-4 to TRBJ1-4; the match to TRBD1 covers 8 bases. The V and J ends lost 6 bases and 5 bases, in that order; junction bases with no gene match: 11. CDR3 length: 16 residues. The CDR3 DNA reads TGTGCCAGCAGCTTGGGACGTGGACAGGGAAATGAAAAACTGTTTTTT. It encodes CASSLGRGQGNEKLFF.

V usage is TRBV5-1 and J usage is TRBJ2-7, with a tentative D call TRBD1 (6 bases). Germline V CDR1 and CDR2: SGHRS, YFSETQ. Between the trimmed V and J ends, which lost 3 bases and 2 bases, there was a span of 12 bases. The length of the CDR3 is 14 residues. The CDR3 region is CASSWQQGPYEQYF. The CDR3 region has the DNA TGCGCCAGCAGCTGGCAACAGGGCCCCTACGAGCAGTACTTC.

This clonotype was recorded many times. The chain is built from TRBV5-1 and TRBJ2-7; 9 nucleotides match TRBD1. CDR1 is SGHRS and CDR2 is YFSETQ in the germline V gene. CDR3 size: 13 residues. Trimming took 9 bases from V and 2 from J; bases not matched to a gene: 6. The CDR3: CANTGQGPYEQYF. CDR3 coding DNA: TGCGCCAACACGGGACAGGGACCCTACGAGCAGTACTTC.

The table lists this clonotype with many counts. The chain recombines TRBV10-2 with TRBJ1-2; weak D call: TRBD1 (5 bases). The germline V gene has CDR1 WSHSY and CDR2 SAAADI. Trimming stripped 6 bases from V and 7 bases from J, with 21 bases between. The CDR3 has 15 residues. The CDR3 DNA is TGCGCCAGCAGGACATCGACAGCGTCTCTAACTGGCTACACCTTC. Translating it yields CASRTSTASLTGYTF.

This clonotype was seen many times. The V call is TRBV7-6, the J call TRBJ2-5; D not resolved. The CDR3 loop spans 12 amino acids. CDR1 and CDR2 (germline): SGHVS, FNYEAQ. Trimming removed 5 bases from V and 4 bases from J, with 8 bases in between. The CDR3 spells CASSPQVETQYF. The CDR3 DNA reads TGTGCCAGCAGCCCTCAGGTAGAGACCCAGTACTTC.

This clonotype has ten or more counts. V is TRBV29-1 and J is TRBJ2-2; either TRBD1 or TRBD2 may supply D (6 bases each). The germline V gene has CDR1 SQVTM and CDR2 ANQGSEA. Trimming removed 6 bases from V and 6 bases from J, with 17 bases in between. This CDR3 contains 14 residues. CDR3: CSVSSGAWAGELFF. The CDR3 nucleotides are TGCAGCGTCAGTTCGGGGGCTTGGGCCGGGGAGCTGTTTTTT.

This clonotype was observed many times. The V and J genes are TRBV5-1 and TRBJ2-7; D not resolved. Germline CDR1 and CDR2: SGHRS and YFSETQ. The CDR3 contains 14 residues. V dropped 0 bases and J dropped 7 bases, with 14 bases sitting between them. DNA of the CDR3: TGCGCCAGCAGCTTGGCATCCCCGGGCGAAGAGCAGTACTTC. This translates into CASSLASPGEEQYF.

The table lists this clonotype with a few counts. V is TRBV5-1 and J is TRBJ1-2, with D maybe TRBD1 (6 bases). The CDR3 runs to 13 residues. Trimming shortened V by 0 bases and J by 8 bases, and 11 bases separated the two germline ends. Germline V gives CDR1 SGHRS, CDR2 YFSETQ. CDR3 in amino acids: CASSLDRAGGYTF. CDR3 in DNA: TGCGCCAGCAGCTTGGACAGGGCGGGAGGCTACACCTTC. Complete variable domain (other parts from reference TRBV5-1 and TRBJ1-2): KAGVTQTPRYLIKTRGQQVTLSCSPISGHRSVSWYQQTPGQGLQFLFEYFSETQRNKGNFPGRFSGRQFSNSRSEMNVSTLELGDSALYLCASSLDRAGGYTFGSGTRLTVV.

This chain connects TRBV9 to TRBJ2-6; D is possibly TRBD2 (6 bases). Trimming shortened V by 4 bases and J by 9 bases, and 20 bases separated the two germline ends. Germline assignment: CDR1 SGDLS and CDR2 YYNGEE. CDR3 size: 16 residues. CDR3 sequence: CASSLHPGVGGNVLTF. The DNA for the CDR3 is TGTGCCAGCAGCCTCCACCCGGGGGTAGGAGGCAACGTCCTGACTTTC.

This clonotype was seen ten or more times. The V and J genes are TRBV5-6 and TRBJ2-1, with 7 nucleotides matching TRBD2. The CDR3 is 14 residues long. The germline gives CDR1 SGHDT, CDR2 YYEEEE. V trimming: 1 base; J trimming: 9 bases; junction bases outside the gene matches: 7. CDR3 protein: CASSLLSGGAEQFF. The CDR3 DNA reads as TGTGCCAGCAGCTTGCTTTCGGGGGGTGCTGAGCAGTTCTTC.

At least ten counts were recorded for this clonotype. The CDR3 loop reads CASSIRASGGAGELFF. CDR3 nucleotide sequence: TGTGCCAGTAGTATTCGGGCTAGCGGGGGGGCCGGGGAGCTGTTTTTT. V gene TRBV19 combines with J gene TRBJ2-2; the match to TRBD2 covers 12 bases. CDR1 and CDR2 from the germline V gene are LNHDA and SQIVND (reference sequence). This CDR3 contains 16 residues. Losses at the gene ends were 3 bases for V and 6 bases for J; bases not matched to a gene: 5.

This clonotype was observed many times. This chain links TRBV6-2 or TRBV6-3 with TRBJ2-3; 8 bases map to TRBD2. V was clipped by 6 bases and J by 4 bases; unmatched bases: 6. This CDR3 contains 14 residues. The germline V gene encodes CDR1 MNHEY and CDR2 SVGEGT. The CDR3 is CASRSNGRADTQYF. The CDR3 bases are TGTGCCAGCAGGAGCAACGGGAGGGCAGATACGCAGTATTTT.

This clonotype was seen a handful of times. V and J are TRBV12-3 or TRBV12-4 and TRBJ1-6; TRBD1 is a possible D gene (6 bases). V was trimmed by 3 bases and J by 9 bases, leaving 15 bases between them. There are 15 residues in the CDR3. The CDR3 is CASSFGQSDPSPLHF. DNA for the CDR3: TGTGCCAGCAGTTTCGGACAGAGCGATCCTTCACCCCTCCACTTT.